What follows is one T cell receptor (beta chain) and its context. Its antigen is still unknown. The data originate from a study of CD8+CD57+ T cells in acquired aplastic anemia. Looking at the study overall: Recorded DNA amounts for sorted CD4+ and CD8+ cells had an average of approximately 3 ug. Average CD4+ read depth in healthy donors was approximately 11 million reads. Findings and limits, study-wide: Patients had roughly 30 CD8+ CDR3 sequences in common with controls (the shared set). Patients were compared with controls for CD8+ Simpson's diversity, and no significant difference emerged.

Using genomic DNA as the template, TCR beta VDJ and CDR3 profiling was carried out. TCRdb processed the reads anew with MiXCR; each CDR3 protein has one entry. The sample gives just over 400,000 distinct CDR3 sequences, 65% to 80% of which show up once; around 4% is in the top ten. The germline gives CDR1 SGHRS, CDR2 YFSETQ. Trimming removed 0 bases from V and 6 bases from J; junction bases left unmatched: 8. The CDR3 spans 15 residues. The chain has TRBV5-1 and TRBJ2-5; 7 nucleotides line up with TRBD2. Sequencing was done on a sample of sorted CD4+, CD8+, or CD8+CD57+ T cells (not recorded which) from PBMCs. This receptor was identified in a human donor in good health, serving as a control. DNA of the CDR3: TGCGCCAGCAGCTTGGCGGCGGGAGCAGGAAAGACCCAGTACTTC. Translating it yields CASSLAAGAGKTQYF. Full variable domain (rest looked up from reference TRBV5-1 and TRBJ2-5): KAGVTQTPRYLIKTRGQQVTLSCSPISGHRSVSWYQQTPGQGLQFLFEYFSETQRNKGNFPGRFSGRQFSNSRSEMNVSTLELGDSALYLCASSLAAGAGKTQYFGPGTRLLVL.